These 19 T cell receptor beta chains were all obtained from the same sample, sequenced in a study of vaccination effects on CD4 cells after COVID-19 (dated by TCRdb to the early 2020s). The ViraFEST assay stimulated PBMC with viral peptide pools and then used TCR sequencing to identify antigen-specific CD4+ T cell clonotypes by expansion. After 10 to 11 days of culture, CD4+ T cells were isolated with the EasySep CD4+ T cell isolation kit. Two doses of either the BNT162b2 or the mRNA-1273 mRNA SARS-CoV-2 vaccine were administered to participants. For these TCRs, the target antigens are not known. Library construction relied on the immunoSEQ multiplex PCR assay. TCRdb provides this immuneACCESS table in a form limited to in-frame rearrangements. Some clones are lacking; in checked studies, under half of them reflect an unresolved V gene, and why the rest are absent is not known. This sample lists some 70,000 clones; roughly four fifths were detected once. The top ten clones comprise about 1.2% of the sample.

Sequenced material: CD4+ T cells from PBMCs cultured with HCoV-229E spike peptides, taken after COVID-19 vaccination. This sample's cell subset or site label indicates: HCoV-229E spike overlapping peptide pool stimulation. The source of these receptors is a human donor who received a COVID-19 vaccine.

In nucleotides, the CDR3 is TGTGCCAGCAGCTTGGACCTAGCCCCAGATACGCAGTATTTT. Its translation: CASSLDLAPDTQYF. The chain joins TRBV5-8 to TRBJ2-3, with D perhaps matching TRBD2 (5 bases). The CDR3 runs 14 residues. Germline V gives CDR1 SGHTS, CDR2 YDEGEE. V was trimmed by 0 bases and J by 4 bases, leaving 9 bases between them. The whole variable domain, filled in from reference TRBV5-8 and TRBJ2-3, reads EAGVTQSPTHLIKTRGQQATLRCSPISGHTSVYWYQQALGLGLQFLLWYDEGEERNRGNFPPRFSGRQFPNYSSELNVNALELEDSALYLCASSLDLAPDTQYFGPGTRLTVL.

The V call is TRBV24-1, the J call TRBJ2-2; 8 nucleotides match TRBD1. After removal of 8 bases from V and 7 bases from J, the junction contained 8 bases not matched to a gene. This CDR3 is built from 14 residues. CDR1 is KGHDR and CDR2 is SFDVKD in the germline V gene. The CDR3 region has the DNA TGTGCCACCAATGCCGGACAGGGTATCGGGGAGCTGTTTTTT. It translates to CATNAGQGIGELFF.

This chain connects TRBV24-1 to TRBJ2-5; TRBD2 is a possible D gene (7 bases). V was shortened by 0 bases and J by 5 bases, with 18 bases between the two germline ends. This CDR3 is built from 17 residues. Germline V lookup: CDR1 KGHDR, CDR2 SFDVKD. The CDR3 region has the DNA TGTGCCACCAGTGATTTGGTTCGGGGGGCAGTTTTTGAGACCCAGTACTTC. It specifies CATSDLVRGAVFETQYF.

The chain combines TRBV4-1 with TRBJ1-1; 9 bases map to TRBD1. V lost 1 base to trimming and J lost 4 bases; unmatched junction nucleotides: 7. CDR3 length: 16 residues. Per germline, CDR1 MGHRA and CDR2 YSYEKL. The CDR3 reads CASSQVGQGFGTEAFF. As DNA, the CDR3 is TGCGCCAGCAGCCAAGTGGGACAGGGCTTCGGCACTGAAGCTTTCTTT.

This rearrangement joins TRBV5-1 to TRBJ2-7; TRBD1 agrees at 7 bases. Unmatched junction bases numbered 15, after V lost 1 base and J lost 5 bases. This CDR3 contains 17 residues. CDR1 and CDR2 (germline): SGHRS, YFSETQ. The CDR3, as DNA: TGCGCCAGCAGCTTGCGCTCGGGTCAGGACAGGCTCCACGAGCAGTACGTC. Translation: CASSLRSGQDRLHEQYV.

The J gene is TRBJ2-2, the V gene TRBV5-1; D is perhaps TRBD1 (5 bases). The CDR3 is made up of 15 amino acids. The germline V and J ends were trimmed by 3 bases and 5 bases, with 14 bases remaining between them. Germline CDR1 is SGHRS and CDR2 is YFSETQ. The CDR3 region has the DNA TGCGCCAGCAGCTCAATCCCCCCAGGGACCGGGGAGCTGTTTTTT. Translated, it gives CASSSIPPGTGELFF. Using reference TRBV5-1 and TRBJ2-2 for the parts outside the CDR3, the full variable domain is KAGVTQTPRYLIKTRGQQVTLSCSPISGHRSVSWYQQTPGQGLQFLFEYFSETQRNKGNFPGRFSGRQFSNSRSEMNVSTLELGDSALYLCASSSIPPGTGELFFGEGSRLTVL.

The rearrangement links TRBV2 to TRBJ2-3; D is possibly TRBD1 (6 bases). V lost 2 bases, J lost 1 base, and 10 bases lay in between. Germline values: CDR1 SNHLY, CDR2 FYNNEI. CDR3 length: 15 amino acids. The CDR3 nucleotides are TGTGCCAGCAGTGAAAGGGGGTTTGGCACAGATACGCAGTATTTT. As protein: CASSERGFGTDTQYF.

This clone was detected only a few times. This chain connects TRBV12-5 to TRBJ1-4, with 7 positions matching TRBD1. Germline V gives CDR1 LGHNT, CDR2 FRNRAP. The CDR3 covers 15 residues. The junction had 7 bases not matched to a gene; V was cut back by 6 bases and J by 3 bases. The CDR3 region is CASGPEGAANEKLFF. CDR3 nucleotide sequence: TGTGCTAGTGGCCCCGAGGGGGCGGCTAATGAAAAACTGTTTTTT.

This clone has more than one count but fewer than ten. V and J are TRBV4-1 and TRBJ1-6; TRBD1 matches 7 bases. This CDR3 has 15 residues. Losses at the gene ends were 1 base for V and 11 bases for J; bases not matched to a gene: 8. The germline CDR1 and CDR2 sequences are MGHRA and YSYEKL. CDR3 DNA: TGCGCCAGCAGCCAAGTCCCCAGGGGGATGACACCCCTCCACTTT. It yields the protein CASSQVPRGMTPLHF.

This chain joins TRBV29-1 and TRBJ1-4, with 11 positions matching TRBD1. CDR1 and CDR2 (germline): SQVTM, ANQGSEA. The CDR3 is 13 amino acids. The junction had 1 base not matched to a gene; V was cut back by 6 bases and J by 4 bases. CDR3 loop: CSVGTGGNEKLFF. As DNA, the CDR3 is TGCAGCGTCGGGACAGGGGGTAATGAAAAACTGTTTTTT.

The chain carries TRBV7-3 and TRBJ1-4, with D unclear. The CDR3 has 16 amino acids. V lost 3 bases, J lost 4 bases, and 15 bases lay in between. The germline CDR1 and CDR2 sequences are SGHTA and FQGTGA. In DNA form, the CDR3 reads TGTGCCAGCAGCTTCTTTAACCGGGCGGTTAATGAAAAACTGTTTTTT. Translation: CASSFFNRAVNEKLFF.

The CDR3 protein is CASSPVLGNTEAFF. CDR3 DNA sequence: TGTGCCAGCTCCCCAGTCCTCGGGAACACTGAAGCTTTCTTT. The chain couples TRBV18 to TRBJ1-1; D gene unclear. Germline CDR1 and CDR2: KGHSH and LQKENI. The CDR3 runs 14 residues. V was pared by 6 bases and J by 1 base, with 12 bases between.

The chain uses TRBV27 and TRBJ2-6, with D hard to call. From germline, CDR1 is MNHEY and CDR2 SMNVEV (reference sequence). The CDR3 is 15 residues long. With 5 bases removed from V and 1 base from J, the gap between germline ends came to 9 bases. CDR3 sequence (DNA): TGTGCCAGCAGTCCCTGGGGATCTGGGGCCAACGTCCTGACTTTC. Amino acids: CASSPWGSGANVLTF.

This rearrangement joins TRBV19 to TRBJ2-1, with TRBD2 matching 15 bases. The V and J ends lost 4 bases and 7 bases, in that order; junction bases with no gene match: 8. Germline V gene data show CDR1 as LNHDA and CDR2 as SQIVND (reference sequence). The CDR3 is made up of 17 amino acids. CDR3 residues: CASSRTSGGAESNEQFF. DNA for the CDR3: TGTGCCAGTAGTAGGACTAGCGGGGGGGCGGAATCTAATGAGCAGTTCTTC.

V is TRBV6-5 and J is TRBJ2-6; D not resolved. V lost 6 bases and J 0 bases, leaving 9 bases between the germline ends. Per the germline V gene, CDR1 is MNHEY and CDR2 is SVGAGI. CDR3 length equals 15 residues. CDR3 residues: CASSLAISGANVLTF. The CDR3 bases are TGTGCCAGCAGCCTCGCTATCTCTGGGGCCAACGTCCTGACTTTC.

The chain combines TRBV11-2 with TRBJ2-2; TRBD2 aligns across 13 bases. The CDR3 contains 17 residues. V trimming: 5 bases; J trimming: 0 bases; junction bases outside the gene matches: 3. CDR1 is SGHAT, CDR2 FQNNGV, per germline. The CDR3 reads CASSTGTSGANTGELFF. Written as DNA, the CDR3 is TGTGCCAGCAGCACCGGGACTAGCGGGGCGAACACCGGGGAGCTGTTTTTT.

The rearrangement joins TRBV7-3 to TRBJ2-5, with 12 bases that match TRBD2. This CDR3 is 18 amino acids long. Germline V gives CDR1 SGHTA, CDR2 FQGTGA. V gave up 2 bases and J gave up 5 bases; unmatched junction bases: 12. CDR3 loop: CASSLRVRLAGGRETQYF. The CDR3 region has the DNA TGTGCCAGCAGCTTACGGGTAAGGCTAGCGGGGGGGCGGGAGACCCAGTACTTC. Full variable domain (remainder filled in from reference TRBV7-3 and TRBJ2-5): GAGVSQTPSNKVTEKGKYVELRCDPISGHTALYWYRQSLGQGPEFLIYFQGTGAADDSGLPNDRFFAVRPEGSVSTLKIQRTERGDSAVYLCASSLRVRLAGGRETQYFGPGTRLLVL.

The chain is built from TRBV6-2 or TRBV6-3 and TRBJ2-5; the D gene is possibly TRBD2 (7 bases). The germline V gene has CDR1 MNHEY and CDR2 SVGEGT. The CDR3 contains 17 residues. The V end lost 5 bases, the J end lost 0 bases, and 19 bases lay between the germline ends. The CDR3: CASSLTFRGGDQETQYF. The CDR3 region has the DNA TGTGCCAGCAGTCTTACTTTTAGGGGGGGAGACCAAGAGACCCAGTACTTC.

The gene calls are TRBV3-1 (or the pseudogene TRBV3-2) and TRBJ2-3; TRBD1 aligns across 7 bases. The germline V gene has CDR1 LGHDT and CDR2 YNNKEL (reference sequence). V was clipped by 4 bases and J by 3 bases; unmatched bases: 4. The CDR3 totals 14 residues. DNA of the CDR3: TGTGCCAGCAGCCTGGGACAGACGACAGATACGCAGTATTTT. This sequence encodes CASSLGQTTDTQYF.